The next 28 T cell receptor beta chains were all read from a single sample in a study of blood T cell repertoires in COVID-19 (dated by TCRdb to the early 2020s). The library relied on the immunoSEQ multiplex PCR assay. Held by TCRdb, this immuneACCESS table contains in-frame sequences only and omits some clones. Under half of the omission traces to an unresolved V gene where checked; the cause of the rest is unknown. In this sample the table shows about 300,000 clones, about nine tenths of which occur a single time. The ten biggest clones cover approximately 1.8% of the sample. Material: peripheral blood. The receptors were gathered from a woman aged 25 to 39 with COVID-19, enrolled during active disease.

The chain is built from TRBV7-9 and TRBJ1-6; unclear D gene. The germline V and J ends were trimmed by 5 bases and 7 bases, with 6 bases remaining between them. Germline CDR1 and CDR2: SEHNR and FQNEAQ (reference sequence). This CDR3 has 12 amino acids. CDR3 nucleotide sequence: TGTGCCAGCAGCATCCAAAATTCACCCCTCCACTTT. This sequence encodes CASSIQNSPLHF.

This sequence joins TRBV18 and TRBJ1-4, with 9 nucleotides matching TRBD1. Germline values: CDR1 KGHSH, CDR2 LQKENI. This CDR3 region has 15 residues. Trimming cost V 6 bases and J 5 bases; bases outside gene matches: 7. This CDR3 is CASSQTGGLNEKLFF. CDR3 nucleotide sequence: TGTGCCAGCTCGCAAACAGGGGGCCTCAATGAAAAACTGTTTTTT. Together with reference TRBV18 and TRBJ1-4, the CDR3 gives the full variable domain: NAGVMQNPRHLVRRRGQEARLRCSPMKGHSHVYWYRQLPEEGLKFMVYLQKENIIDESGMPKERFSAEFPKEGPSILRIQQVVRGDSAAYFCASSQTGGLNEKLFFGSGTQLSVL.

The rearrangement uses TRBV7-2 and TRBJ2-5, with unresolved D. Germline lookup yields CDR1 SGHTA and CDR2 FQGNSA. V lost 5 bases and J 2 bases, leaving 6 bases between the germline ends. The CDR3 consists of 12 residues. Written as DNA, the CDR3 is TGTGCCAGCAGCACCTATCAAGAGACCCAGTACTTC. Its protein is CASSTYQETQYF.

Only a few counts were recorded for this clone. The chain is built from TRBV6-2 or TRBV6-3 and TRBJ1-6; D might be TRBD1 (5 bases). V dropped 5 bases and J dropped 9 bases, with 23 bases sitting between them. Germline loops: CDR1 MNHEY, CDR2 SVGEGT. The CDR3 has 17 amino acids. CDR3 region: CASSKLRARVGGSPLHF. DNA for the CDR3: TGTGCCAGCAGTAAACTCCGGGCCCGCGTCGGGGGTTCACCCCTCCACTTT.

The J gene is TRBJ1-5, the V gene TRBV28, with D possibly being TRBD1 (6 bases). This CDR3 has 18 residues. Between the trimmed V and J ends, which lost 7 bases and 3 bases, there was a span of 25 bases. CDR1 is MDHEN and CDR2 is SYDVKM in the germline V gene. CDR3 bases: TGTGCCAGCAAAAAAGAAACAGGGTTACGGATCTCCAATCAGCCCCAGCATTTT. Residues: CASKKETGLRISNQPQHF.

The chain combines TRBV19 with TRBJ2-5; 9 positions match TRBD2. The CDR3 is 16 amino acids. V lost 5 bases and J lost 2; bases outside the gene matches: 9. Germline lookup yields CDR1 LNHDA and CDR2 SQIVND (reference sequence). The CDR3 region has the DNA TGTGCCAGTAGTCCGTTAGCGGGGGAGCGTCAAGAGACCCAGTACTTC. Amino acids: CASSPLAGERQETQYF.

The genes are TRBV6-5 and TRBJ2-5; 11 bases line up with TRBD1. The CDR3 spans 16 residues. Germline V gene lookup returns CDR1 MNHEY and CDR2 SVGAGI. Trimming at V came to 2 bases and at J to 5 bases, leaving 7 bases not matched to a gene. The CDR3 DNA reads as TGTGCCAGCAGTTACGGGACAGGGGGGTTCGGGGAGACCCAGTACTTC. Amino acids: CASSYGTGGFGETQYF.

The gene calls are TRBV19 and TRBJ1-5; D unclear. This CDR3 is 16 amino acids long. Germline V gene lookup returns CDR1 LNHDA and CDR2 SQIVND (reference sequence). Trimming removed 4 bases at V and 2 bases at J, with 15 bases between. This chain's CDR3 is CASSRIGISGNQPQHF. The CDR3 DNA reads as TGTGCCAGTAGTAGGATCGGGATATCGGGCAATCAGCCCCAGCATTTT.

The CDR3 DNA is TGTGCCACCAGTGATTTTGGGCGGGGGTCCCGCACAGATACGCAGTATTTT. Protein sequence: CATSDFGRGSRTDTQYF. This chain uses TRBV24-1 with TRBJ2-3, with TRBD2 identical over 7 bases. The germline gives CDR1 KGHDR, CDR2 SFDVKD. This CDR3 is 17 amino acids long. The V and J ends lost 1 base and 1 base, in that order; junction bases with no gene match: 7.

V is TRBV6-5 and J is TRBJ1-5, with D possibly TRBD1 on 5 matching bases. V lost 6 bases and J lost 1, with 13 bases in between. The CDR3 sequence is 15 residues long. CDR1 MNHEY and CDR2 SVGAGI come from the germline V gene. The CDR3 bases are TGTGCCAGCAGGTGGACAATCCAGAGCAATCAGCCCCAGCATTTT. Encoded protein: CASRWTIQSNQPQHF.

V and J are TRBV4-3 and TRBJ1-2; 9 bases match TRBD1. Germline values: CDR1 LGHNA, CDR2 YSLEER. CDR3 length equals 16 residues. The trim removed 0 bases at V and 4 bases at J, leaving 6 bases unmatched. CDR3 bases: TGCGCCAGCAGCCAAGATCTAGGACAGGGGCCCTATGGCTACACCTTC. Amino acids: CASSQDLGQGPYGYTF.

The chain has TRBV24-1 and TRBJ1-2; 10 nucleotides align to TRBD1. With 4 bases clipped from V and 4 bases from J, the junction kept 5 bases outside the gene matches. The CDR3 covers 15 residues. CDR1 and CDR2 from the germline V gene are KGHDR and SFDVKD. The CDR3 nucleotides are TGTGCCACCAGTGAAGAGGGACAGGGGTTCTATGGCTACACCTTC. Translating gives CATSEEGQGFYGYTF.

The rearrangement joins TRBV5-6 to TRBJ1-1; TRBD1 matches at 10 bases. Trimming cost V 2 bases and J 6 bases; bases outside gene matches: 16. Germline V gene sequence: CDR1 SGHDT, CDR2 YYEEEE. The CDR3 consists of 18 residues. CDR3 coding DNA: TGTGCCAGCAGCTTACCCCGGGACAGGGGAGGATTGAAGGCTGAAGCTTTCTTT. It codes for CASSLPRDRGGLKAEAFF.

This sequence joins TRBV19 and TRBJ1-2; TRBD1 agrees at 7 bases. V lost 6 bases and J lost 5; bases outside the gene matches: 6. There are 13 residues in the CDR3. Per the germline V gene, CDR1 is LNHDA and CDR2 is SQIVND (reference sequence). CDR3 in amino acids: CASSLRDRYGYTF. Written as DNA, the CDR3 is TGTGCCAGTAGCCTCAGGGACAGATATGGCTACACCTTC.

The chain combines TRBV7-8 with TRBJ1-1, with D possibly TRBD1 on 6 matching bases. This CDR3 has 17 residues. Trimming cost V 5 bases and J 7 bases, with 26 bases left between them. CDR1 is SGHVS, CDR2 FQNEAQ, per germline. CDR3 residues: CASSPEGGVYITNEAFF. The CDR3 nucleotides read TGTGCCAGCAGCCCCGAGGGGGGGGTCTACATAACCAATGAAGCTTTCTTT.

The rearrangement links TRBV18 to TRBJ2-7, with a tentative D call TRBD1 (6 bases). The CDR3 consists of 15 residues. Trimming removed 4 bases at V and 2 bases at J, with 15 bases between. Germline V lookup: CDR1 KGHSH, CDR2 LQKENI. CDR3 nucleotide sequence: TGTGCCAGCTCACTTGGGGGCCCCCCTACCTACGAGCAGTACGTC. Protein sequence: CASSLGGPPTYEQYV.

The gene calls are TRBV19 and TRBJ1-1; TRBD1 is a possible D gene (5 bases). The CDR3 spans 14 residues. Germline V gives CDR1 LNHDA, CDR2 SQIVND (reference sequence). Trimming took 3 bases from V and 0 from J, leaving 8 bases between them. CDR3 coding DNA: TGTGCCAGTAGTATTTGGGGGGTGAACACTGAAGCTTTCTTT. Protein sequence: CASSIWGVNTEAFF.

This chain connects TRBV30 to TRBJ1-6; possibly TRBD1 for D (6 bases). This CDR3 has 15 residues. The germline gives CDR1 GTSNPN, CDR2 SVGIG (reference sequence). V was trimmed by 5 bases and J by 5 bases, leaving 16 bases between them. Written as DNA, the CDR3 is TGTGCCTGGTCAAGAGGACAGTCAGATAATTCACCCCTCCACTTT. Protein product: CAWSRGQSDNSPLHF. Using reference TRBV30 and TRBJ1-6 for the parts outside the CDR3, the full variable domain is SQTIHQWPATLVQPVGSPLSLECTVEGTSNPNLYWYRQAAGRGLQLLFYSVGIGQISSEVPQNLSASRPQDRQFILSSKKLLLSDSGFYLCAWSRGQSDNSPLHFGNGTRLTVT.

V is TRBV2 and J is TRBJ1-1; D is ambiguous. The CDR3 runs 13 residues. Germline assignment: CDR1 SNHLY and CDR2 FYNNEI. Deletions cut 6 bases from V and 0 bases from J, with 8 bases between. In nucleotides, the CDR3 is TGTGCCAGCAGAGCCTATCTGAACACTGAAGCTTTCTTT. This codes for CASRAYLNTEAFF.

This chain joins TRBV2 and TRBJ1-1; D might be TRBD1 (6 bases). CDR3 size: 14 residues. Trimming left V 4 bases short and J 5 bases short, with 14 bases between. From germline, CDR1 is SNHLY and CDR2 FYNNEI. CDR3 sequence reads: CASSVQGIGTEAFF. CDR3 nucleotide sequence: TGTGCCAGCAGTGTACAGGGTATTGGGACTGAAGCTTTCTTT.

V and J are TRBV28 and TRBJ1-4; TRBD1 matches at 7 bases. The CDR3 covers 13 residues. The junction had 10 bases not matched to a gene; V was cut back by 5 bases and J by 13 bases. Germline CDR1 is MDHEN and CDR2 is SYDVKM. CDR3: CASSRIDRAALFF. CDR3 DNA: TGTGCCAGCAGTAGAATCGACAGGGCAGCACTGTTTTTT.

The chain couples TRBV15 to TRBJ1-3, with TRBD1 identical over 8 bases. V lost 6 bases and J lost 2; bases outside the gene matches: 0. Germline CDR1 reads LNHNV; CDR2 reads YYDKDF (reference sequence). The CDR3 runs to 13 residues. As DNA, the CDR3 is TGTGCCACCAGACAGGGGGCTGGAAACACCATATATTTT. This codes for CATRQGAGNTIYF.

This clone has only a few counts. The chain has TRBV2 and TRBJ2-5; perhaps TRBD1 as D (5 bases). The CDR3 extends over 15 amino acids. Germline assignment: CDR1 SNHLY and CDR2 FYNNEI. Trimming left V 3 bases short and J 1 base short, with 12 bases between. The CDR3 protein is CASSEGGTGQETQYF. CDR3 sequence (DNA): TGTGCCAGCAGTGAGGGCGGAACAGGCCAAGAGACCCAGTACTTC. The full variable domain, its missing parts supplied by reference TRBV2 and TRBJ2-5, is EPEVTQTPSHQVTQMGQEVILRCVPISNHLYFYWYRQILGQKVEFLVSFYNNEISEKSEIFDDQFSVERPDGSNFTLKIRSTKLEDSAMYFCASSEGGTGQETQYFGPGTRLLVL.

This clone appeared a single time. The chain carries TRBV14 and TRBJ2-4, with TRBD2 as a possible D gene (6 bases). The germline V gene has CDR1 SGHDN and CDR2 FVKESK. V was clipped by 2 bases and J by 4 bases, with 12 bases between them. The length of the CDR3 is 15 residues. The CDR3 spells CASSQKGGLKNIQYF. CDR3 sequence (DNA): TGTGCCAGCAGCCAAAAAGGAGGGTTGAAAAACATTCAGTACTTC. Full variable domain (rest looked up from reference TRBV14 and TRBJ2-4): EAGVTQFPSHSVIEKGQTVTLRCDPISGHDNLYWYRRVMGKEIKFLLHFVKESKQDESGMPNNRFLAERTGGTYSTLKVQPAELEDSGVYFCASSQKGGLKNIQYFGAGTRLSVL.

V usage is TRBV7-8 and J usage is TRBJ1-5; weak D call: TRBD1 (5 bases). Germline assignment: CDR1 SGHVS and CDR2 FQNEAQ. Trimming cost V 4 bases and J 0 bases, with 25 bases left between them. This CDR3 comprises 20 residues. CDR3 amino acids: CASSWSETDTQHYSNQPQHF. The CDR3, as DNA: TGTGCCAGCAGCTGGAGCGAGACAGACACCCAACATTATAGCAATCAGCCCCAGCATTTT.

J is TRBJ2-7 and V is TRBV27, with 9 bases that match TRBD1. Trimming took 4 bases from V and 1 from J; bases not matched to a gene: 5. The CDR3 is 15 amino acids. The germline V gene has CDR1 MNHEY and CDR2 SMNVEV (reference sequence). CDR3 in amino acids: CASSWGTGLSYEQYF. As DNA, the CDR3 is TGTGCCAGCAGTTGGGGGACAGGGTTGTCCTACGAGCAGTACTTC.

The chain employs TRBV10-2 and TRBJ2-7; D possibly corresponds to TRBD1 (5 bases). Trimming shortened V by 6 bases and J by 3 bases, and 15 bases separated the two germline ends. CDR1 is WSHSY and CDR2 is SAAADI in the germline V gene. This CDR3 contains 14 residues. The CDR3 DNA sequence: TGCGCCAGCAGCGGGCAGGGCATCGGCTACGAGCAGTACGTC. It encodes CASSGQGIGYEQYV.

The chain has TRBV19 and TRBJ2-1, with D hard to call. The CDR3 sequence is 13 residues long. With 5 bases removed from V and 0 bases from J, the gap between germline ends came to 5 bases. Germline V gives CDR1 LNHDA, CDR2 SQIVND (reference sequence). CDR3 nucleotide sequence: TGTGCCAGTAGTTTGAGCTCCTACAATGAGCAGTTCTTC. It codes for CASSLSSYNEQFF.